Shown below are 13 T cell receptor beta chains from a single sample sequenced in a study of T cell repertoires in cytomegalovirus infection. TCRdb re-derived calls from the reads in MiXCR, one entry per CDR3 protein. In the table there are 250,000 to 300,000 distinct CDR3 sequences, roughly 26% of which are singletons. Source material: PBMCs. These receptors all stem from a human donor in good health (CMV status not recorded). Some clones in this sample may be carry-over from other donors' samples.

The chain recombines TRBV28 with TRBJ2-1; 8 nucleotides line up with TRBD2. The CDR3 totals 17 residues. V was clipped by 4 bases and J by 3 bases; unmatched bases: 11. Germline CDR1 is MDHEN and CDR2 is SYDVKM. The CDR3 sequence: CASSSASLAGLYNEQFF. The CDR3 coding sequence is TGTGCCAGCAGTTCCGCCTCTCTAGCGGGCCTCTACAATGAGCAGTTCTTC. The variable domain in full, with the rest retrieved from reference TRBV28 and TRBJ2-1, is DVKVTQSSRYLVKRTGEKVFLECVQDMDHENMFWYRQDPGLGLRLIYFSYDVKMKEKGDIPEGYSVSREKKERFSLILESASTNQTSMYLCASSSASLAGLYNEQFFGPGTRLTVL.

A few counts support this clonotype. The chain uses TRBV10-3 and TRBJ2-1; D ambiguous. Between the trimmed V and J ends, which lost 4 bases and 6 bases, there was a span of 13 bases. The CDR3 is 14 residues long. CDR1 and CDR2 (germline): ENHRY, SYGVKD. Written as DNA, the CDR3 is TGTGCCATCAGTGGGCCACCAGTGCGCAATGAGCAGTTCTTC. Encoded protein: CAISGPPVRNEQFF.

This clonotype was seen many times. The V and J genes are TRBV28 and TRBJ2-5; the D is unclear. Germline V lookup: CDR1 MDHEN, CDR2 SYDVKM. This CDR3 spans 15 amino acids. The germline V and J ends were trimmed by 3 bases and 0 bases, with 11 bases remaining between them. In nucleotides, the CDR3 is TGTGCCAGCAGTTTCAATGCCCCGTACCAAGAGACCCAGTACTTC. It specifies CASSFNAPYQETQYF.

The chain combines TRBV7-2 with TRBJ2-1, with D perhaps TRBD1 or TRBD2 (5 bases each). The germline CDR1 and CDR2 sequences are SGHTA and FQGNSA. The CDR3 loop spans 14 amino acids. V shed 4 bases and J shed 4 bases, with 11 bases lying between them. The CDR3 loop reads CASSSQGRYNEQFF. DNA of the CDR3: TGTGCCAGCAGCTCCCAGGGACGATACAATGAGCAGTTCTTC.

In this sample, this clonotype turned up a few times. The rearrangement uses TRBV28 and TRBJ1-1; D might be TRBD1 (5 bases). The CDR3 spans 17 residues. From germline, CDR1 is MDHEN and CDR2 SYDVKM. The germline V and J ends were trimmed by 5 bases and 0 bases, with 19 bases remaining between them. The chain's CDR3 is CASSLGGASGLNTEAFF. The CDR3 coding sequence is TGTGCCAGCAGTCTTGGTGGGGCGTCTGGGCTGAACACTGAAGCTTTCTTT.

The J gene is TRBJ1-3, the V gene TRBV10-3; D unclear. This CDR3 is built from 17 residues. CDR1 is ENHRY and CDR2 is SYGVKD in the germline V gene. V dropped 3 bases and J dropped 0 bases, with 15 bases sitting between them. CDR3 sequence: CAISEGGSLSSGNTIYF. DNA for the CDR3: TGTGCCATCAGTGAAGGAGGGAGCCTAAGCTCTGGAAACACCATATATTTT.

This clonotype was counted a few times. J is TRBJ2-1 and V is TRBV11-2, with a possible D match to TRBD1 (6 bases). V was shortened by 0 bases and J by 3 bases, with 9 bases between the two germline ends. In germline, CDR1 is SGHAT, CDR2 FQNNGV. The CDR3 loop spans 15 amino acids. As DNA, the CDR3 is TGTGCCAGCAGCTTAGAGAGGGGGATCTACAATGAGCAGTTCTTC. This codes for CASSLERGIYNEQFF.

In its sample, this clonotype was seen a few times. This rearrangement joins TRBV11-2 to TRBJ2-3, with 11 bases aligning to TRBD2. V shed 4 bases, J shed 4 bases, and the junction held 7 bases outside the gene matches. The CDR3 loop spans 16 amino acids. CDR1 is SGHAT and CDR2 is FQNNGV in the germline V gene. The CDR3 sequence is CASSSVAGGPPDTQYF. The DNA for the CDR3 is TGTGCCAGCAGCTCAGTAGCGGGAGGGCCTCCAGATACGCAGTATTTT.

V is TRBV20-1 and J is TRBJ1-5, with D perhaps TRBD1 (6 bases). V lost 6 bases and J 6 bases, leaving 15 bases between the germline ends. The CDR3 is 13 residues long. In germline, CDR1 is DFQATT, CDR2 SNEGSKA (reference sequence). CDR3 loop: CSAARQDRQPQHF. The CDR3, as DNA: TGCAGTGCAGCCCGACAGGACCGTCAGCCCCAGCATTTT.

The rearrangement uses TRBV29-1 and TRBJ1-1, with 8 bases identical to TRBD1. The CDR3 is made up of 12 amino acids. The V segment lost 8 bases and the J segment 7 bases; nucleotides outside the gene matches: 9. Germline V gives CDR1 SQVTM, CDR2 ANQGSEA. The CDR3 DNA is TGCAGCTGTTTTCAGGGGGCGAGTGAAGCTTTCTTT. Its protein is CSCFQGASEAFF.

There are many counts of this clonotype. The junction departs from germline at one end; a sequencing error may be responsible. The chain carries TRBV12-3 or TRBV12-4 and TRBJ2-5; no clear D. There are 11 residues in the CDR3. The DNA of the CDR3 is TGTGCCAGCAGCTTAGTGGAGACCCAGTACTTC. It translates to CASSLVETQYF.

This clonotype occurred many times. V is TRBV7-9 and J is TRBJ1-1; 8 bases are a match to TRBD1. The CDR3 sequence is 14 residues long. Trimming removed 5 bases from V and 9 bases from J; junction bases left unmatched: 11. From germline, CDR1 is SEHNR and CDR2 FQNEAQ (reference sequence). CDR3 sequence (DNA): TGTGCCAGCAGCCCGCTTGGACAGGGCGATCAAGCTTTCTTT. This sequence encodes CASSPLGQGDQAFF.

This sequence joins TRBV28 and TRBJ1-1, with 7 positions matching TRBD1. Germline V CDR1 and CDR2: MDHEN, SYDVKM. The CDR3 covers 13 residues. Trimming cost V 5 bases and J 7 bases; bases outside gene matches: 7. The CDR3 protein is CASSLGTAGEAFF. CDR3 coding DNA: TGTGCCAGCAGTCTCGGGACAGCAGGTGAAGCTTTCTTT.